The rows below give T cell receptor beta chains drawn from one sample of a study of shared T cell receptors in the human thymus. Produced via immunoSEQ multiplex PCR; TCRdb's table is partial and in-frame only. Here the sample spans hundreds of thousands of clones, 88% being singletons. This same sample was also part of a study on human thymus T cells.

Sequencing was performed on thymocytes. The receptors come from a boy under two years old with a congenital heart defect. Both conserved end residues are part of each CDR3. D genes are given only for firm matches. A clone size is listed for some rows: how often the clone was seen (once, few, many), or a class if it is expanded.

cdr3_aa: CASTRGRSVLAGGPYNEQFF
cdr3_nt: TGCGCCAGCACCCGAGGGCGGTCCGTACTAGCGGGAGGGCCCTACAATGAGCAGTTCTTC
d_call: TRBD2
j_call: TRBJ2-1
clone_size: once
v_call: TRBV10-2

cdr3_aa: CASSTGGARYGYTF
cdr3_nt: TGTGCCAGCAGCACAGGGGGCGCTCGATATGGCTACACCTTC
d_call: TRBD1
j_call: TRBJ1-2
clone_size: -
v_call: TRBV28

cdr3_aa: CASSPGTGAQYF
cdr3_nt: TGTGCCAGCAGCCCTGGGACAGGGGCGCAGTACTTC
d_call: TRBD1
j_call: TRBJ2-7
clone_size: -
v_call: TRBV6-6

cdr3_aa: CASSRLVASFSYEQYF
cdr3_nt: TGTGCCAGCAGCCGTTTAGTAGCGAGCTTCTCCTACGAGCAGTACTTC
d_call: -
j_call: TRBJ2-7
clone_size: -
v_call: TRBV7-2

cdr3_aa: CASSLSNTGELFF
cdr3_nt: TGTGCCAGCAGCCTTTCGAACACCGGGGAGCTGTTTTTT
d_call: -
j_call: TRBJ2-2
clone_size: -
v_call: TRBV7-9

cdr3_aa: CASIQVAGGYTF
cdr3_nt: TGTGCCAGTATACAGGTCGCGGGAGGCTACACCTTC
d_call: -
j_call: TRBJ1-2
clone_size: -
v_call: TRBV6-1

cdr3_aa: CASSSADRGGEQYF
cdr3_nt: TGTGCCAGCAGCTCAGCTGACAGGGGTGGCGAGCAGTACTTC
d_call: TRBD1
j_call: TRBJ2-7
clone_size: -
v_call: TRBV7-2

cdr3_aa: CASSLRDRESTEAFF
cdr3_nt: TGTGCCAGCAGCTTAAGGGACAGGGAATCCACTGAAGCTTTCTTT
d_call: TRBD1
j_call: TRBJ1-1
clone_size: -
v_call: TRBV11-3

cdr3_aa: CAWRWSRTDTQYF
cdr3_nt: TGTGCCTGGAGGTGGAGTCGCACAGATACGCAGTATTTT
d_call: -
j_call: TRBJ2-3
clone_size: -
v_call: TRBV30

cdr3_aa: CAWRGGQGGTEAFF
cdr3_nt: TGTGCCTGGAGGGGGGGACAGGGAGGGACTGAAGCTTTCTTT
d_call: TRBD1
j_call: TRBJ1-1
clone_size: -
v_call: TRBV30

cdr3_aa: CASSLGQDSGANVLTF
cdr3_nt: TGTGCCAGCAGCTTAGGACAGGACTCTGGGGCCAACGTCCTGACTTTC
d_call: -
j_call: TRBJ2-6
clone_size: -
v_call: TRBV7-9

cdr3_aa: CATKMIGLTGELFF
cdr3_nt: TGTGCCACCAAGATGATCGGACTGACCGGGGAGCTGTTTTTT
d_call: -
j_call: TRBJ2-2
clone_size: -
v_call: TRBV19

cdr3_aa: CSVVPGRDSRTDTQYF
cdr3_nt: TGCAGCGTTGTCCCCGGGCGGGACTCCCGCACAGATACGCAGTATTTT
d_call: -
j_call: TRBJ2-3
clone_size: few
v_call: TRBV29-1

cdr3_aa: CAISESLAGATAYEQYF
cdr3_nt: TGTGCCATCAGTGAGTCGTTAGCGGGGGCGACCGCCTACGAGCAGTACTTC
d_call: TRBD2
j_call: TRBJ2-7
clone_size: -
v_call: TRBV10-3

cdr3_aa: CASSLTSGDPYF
cdr3_nt: TGTGCCAGCAGCTTGACTAGCGGCGACCCCTACTTC
d_call: TRBD2
j_call: TRBJ2-5
clone_size: -
v_call: TRBV5-4